This T cell receptor (beta chain) comes out of a study of blood T cell repertoires in COVID-19. Across the study: The origin of the acute and convalescent COVID-19 samples was the United States, Italy and Spain. T cells, B-cell-depleted T cells, or PBMCs supplied cDNA or gDNA.

Participant ages covered roughly 18 to 89 years across around 25 US areas. Original data processing: Reference gene primer amplification gave estimated nucleated cell counts. TCRdb's table, derived via immunoSEQ multiplex PCR, lists solely in-frame clones and lacks some. V, J and clone size are taken as reported in that table, and D and trimming were inferred from the DNA itself. The sample carries approximately 250,000 clones, around 89% recorded once. This CDR3 is 19 amino acids long. Germline loops: CDR1 LGHNA, CDR2 YSLEER. The junction had 16 bases not matched to a gene; V was cut back by 1 base and J by 7 bases.

The chain employs TRBV4-3 and TRBJ2-2, with TRBD2 identical over 9 bases. Material: PBMCs or T cells enriched from blood (not recorded which). The TCR was taken from a woman in her thirties or forties with acute COVID-19. The CDR3, as DNA: TGCGCCAGCAGCCAAGCCCTCCGAGGACCTAGCGGGATGTTCGGGGAGCTGTTTTTT. This translates into CASSQALRGPSGMFGELFF.